This TCR beta chain was identified during a study of T cells in narcolepsy. Trimming removed 4 bases at V and 0 bases at J, with 17 bases between. From germline, CDR1 is SGDLS and CDR2 YYNGEE. The CDR3 sequence is 17 residues long. Here immunoSEQ multiplex PCR was the method, and the copy in TCRdb shows in-frame clones only, minus some. The sample consists of tens of thousands of clones, less than 90% of them appearing once. The sequenced material came from memory (CD45RA-) CD4+ T cells from blood. The V gene is TRBV9, the J gene TRBJ2-1; TRBD1 or TRBD2 may be the D gene (6 bases each). This TCR was recovered from a human donor in good health. DNA of the CDR3: TGTGCCAGCAGCTTTTATAGCGGACAGAGCTCCTACAATGAGCAGTTCTTC. Protein product: CASSFYSGQSSYNEQFF.